Listed below are T cell receptor beta chains from one sample, sequenced in a study of T cell repertoires in cytomegalovirus infection. TCRdb recomputed calls from the reads with MiXCR, one row per CDR3 protein. The sample carries a few hundred thousand distinct CDR3 sequences, about 26% recorded once. The sample was PBMCs. The receptors originated from a human donor in good health (CMV status not recorded). Some clones in this sample may be carry-over from other donors' samples. Each CDR3 is given with its conserved first and last residue. Fields, in order: CDR3 DNA, CDR3 protein, V gene, D gene, J gene, clone size. D genes are given only for firm matches. Clone size is stated in some rows and not others, as once, few, many or a class when expanded.

DNA: TGTGCCAGCAGGTCTGGAACTAATGAAAAACTGTTTTTT
CDR3: CASRSGTNEKLFF
V: TRBV6-6
D: NA
J: TRBJ1-4
size: NA

DNA: TGTGCCAGCGGTAGGACTAGCGGGAACAATGAGCAGTTCTTC
CDR3: CASGRTSGNNEQFF
V: TRBV11-3
D: TRBD2
J: TRBJ2-1
size: NA

DNA: TGTGCCAGCAGCTTAGCGGGACAGGGAAACTTCTACAATGAGCAGTTCTTC
CDR3: CASSLAGQGNFYNEQFF
V: TRBV7-9
D: TRBD1
J: TRBJ2-1
size: few

DNA: TGTGCCAGCAGCTTAGTGTTACAGGGTTATTCGAATGAGCAGTTCTTC
CDR3: CASSLVLQGYSNEQFF
V: TRBV7-8
D: NA
J: TRBJ2-1
size: many

DNA: TGTGCCAGCAGTTGGGGGGGAATGAACACTGAAGCTTTCTTT
CDR3: CASSWGGMNTEAFF
V: TRBV6-5
D: NA
J: TRBJ1-1
size: few

DNA: TGTGCCAGCAGTTACTCACAGGGTCGTTCGAGCACAGATACGCAGTATTTT
CDR3: CASSYSQGRSSTDTQYF
V: TRBV6-2/TRBV6-3
D: NA
J: TRBJ2-3
size: NA

DNA: TGTGCCAGCAGCCCCGGGGCGGGATTAGATCAGCCCCAGCATTTT
CDR3: CASSPGAGLDQPQHF
V: TRBV7-9
D: NA
J: TRBJ1-5
size: NA

DNA: TGTGCCAGCACCCGCGACGGAAAGACTAACTATGGCTACACCTTC
CDR3: CASTRDGKTNYGYTF
V: TRBV9
D: NA
J: TRBJ1-2
size: once

DNA: TGCGCCAGCAGCCCCGTCCAGGCTAATAAGGATGAGCAGTTCTTC
CDR3: CASSPVQANKDEQFF
V: TRBV4-1
D: NA
J: TRBJ2-1
size: few

DNA: TGTGCCATCAAAGCTAGCGGCTACGAGCAGTACTTC
CDR3: CAIKASGYEQYF
V: TRBV10-3
D: TRBD2
J: TRBJ2-7
size: NA

DNA: TGTGCCAGCAGACCGACAGGGCGCACTGAAGCTTTCTTT
CDR3: CASRPTGRTEAFF
V: TRBV12-3/TRBV12-4
D: TRBD1
J: TRBJ1-1
size: NA

DNA: TGTGCCAGCAGCTTAACCGGGACAGGTTCTAGCACAGATACGCAGTATTTT
CDR3: CASSLTGTGSSTDTQYF
V: TRBV7-2
D: TRBD1
J: TRBJ2-3
size: many

DNA: TGTGCCAGCAGTGAAGCTGTATGGCGGGAGGAAACAGATACGCAGTATTTT
CDR3: CASSEAVWREETDTQYF
V: TRBV2
D: TRBD2
J: TRBJ2-3
size: NA

DNA: TGTGCCAGCAGCCGACGGGCGGTGGGCTCCTATAATTCACCCCTCCACTTT
CDR3: CASSRRAVGSYNSPLHF
V: TRBV7-2
D: NA
J: TRBJ1-6
size: many

DNA: TGTGCCACCCGAGGGCTAGCGAACATTCAGTACTTC
CDR3: CATRGLANIQYF
V: TRBV6-1
D: NA
J: TRBJ2-4
size: few

DNA: TGTGCCAGCAGCCTCCCCGGGGCTGGCCAAGAGACCCAGTACTTC
CDR3: CASSLPGAGQETQYF
V: TRBV7-3
D: NA
J: TRBJ2-5
size: NA

DNA: TGCAGTGCTGCTAGCGGCAGCACAGATACGCAGTATTTT
CDR3: CSAASGSTDTQYF
V: TRBV20-1
D: TRBD2
J: TRBJ2-3
size: NA

DNA: TGTGCCAGCAGCTTACAGGGTCCCCCGGGACGACCATACTCCTACAATGAGCAGTTCTTC
CDR3: CASSLQGPPGRPYSYNEQFF
V: TRBV7-2
D: NA
J: TRBJ2-1
size: many

DNA: TGTGCCAGCAGTGAAGCAGGGGAAACTCGGGCTGGGGCCAACGTCCTGACTTTC
CDR3: CASSEAGETRAGANVLTF
V: TRBV6-1
D: NA
J: TRBJ2-6
size: once

DNA: TGCAGTGCTAAAATCTTAAAAATTCGGACGCCCGCTTACAATGAGCAGTTCTTC
CDR3: CSAKILKIRTPAYNEQFF
V: TRBV20-1
D: NA
J: TRBJ2-1
size: NA

DNA: TGTGCCAGCAGTAAGTTGAGCGGGGGCTCCTACAATGAGCAGTTCTTC
CDR3: CASSKLSGGSYNEQFF
V: TRBV27
D: TRBD2
J: TRBJ2-1
size: NA

DNA: TGTGCCAGCAGTTCAAGGGGCCGCAATCAGCCCCAGCATTTT
CDR3: CASSSRGRNQPQHF
V: TRBV28
D: NA
J: TRBJ1-5
size: NA

DNA: TGTGCCAGCAGAAGCACGGGTGGGGATACGCAGTATTTT
CDR3: CASRSTGGDTQYF
V: TRBV27
D: NA
J: TRBJ2-3
size: NA

DNA: TGTGCCAGCAGCTTACACAGTGAAAAACTGTTTTTT
CDR3: CASSLHSEKLFF
V: TRBV7-2
D: NA
J: TRBJ1-4
size: few

DNA: TGTGCCAGCAGCTTAGGGGACAGGAATACAACCGGGGAGCTGTTTTTT
CDR3: CASSLGDRNTTGELFF
V: TRBV7-2
D: TRBD1
J: TRBJ2-2
size: NA

DNA: TGTGCCAGTAGCCGGTCGACAGGGACCCCCGGGGAGCTGTTTTTT
CDR3: CASSRSTGTPGELFF
V: TRBV19
D: TRBD1
J: TRBJ2-2
size: NA

DNA: TGCGCCAGCAGCTTGGCCGGAGGGCCAACTGAAGCTTTCTTT
CDR3: CASSLAGGPTEAFF
V: TRBV5-1
D: NA
J: TRBJ1-1
size: few

DNA: TGTGCCAGCAGCTCAAGACTAGCTCCGAACACCGGGGAGCTGTTTTTT
CDR3: CASSSRLAPNTGELFF
V: TRBV7-2
D: TRBD2
J: TRBJ2-2
size: many